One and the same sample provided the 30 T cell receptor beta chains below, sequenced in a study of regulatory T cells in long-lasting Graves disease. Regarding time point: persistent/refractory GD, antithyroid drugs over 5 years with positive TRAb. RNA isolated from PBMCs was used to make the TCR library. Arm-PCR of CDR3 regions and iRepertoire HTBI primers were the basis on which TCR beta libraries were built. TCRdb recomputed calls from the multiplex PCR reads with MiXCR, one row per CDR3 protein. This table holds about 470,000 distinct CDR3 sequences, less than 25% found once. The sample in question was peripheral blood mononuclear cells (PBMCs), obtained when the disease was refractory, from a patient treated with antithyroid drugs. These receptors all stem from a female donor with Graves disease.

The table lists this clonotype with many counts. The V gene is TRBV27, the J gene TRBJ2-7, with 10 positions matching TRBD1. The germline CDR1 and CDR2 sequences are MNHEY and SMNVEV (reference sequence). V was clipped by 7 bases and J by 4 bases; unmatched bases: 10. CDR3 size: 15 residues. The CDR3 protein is CASTLSGQGSYEQYF. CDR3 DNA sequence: TGTGCCAGCACCCTCTCGGGACAGGGGTCATACGAGCAGTACTTC.

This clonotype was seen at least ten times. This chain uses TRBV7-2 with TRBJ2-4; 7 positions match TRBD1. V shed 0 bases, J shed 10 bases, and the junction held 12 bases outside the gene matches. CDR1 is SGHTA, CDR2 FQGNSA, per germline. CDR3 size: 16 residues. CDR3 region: CASSLAPRGQSYIQYF. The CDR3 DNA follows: TGTGCCAGCAGCTTAGCCCCGAGGGGGCAATCGTATATTCAGTACTTC.

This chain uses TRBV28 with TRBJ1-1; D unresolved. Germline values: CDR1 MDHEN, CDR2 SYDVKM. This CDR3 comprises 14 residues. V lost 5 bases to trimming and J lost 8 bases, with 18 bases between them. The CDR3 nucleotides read TGTGCCAGCAGTCCAAATATTGGGTCCAGAGAAGCTTTCTTT. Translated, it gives CASSPNIGSREAFF.

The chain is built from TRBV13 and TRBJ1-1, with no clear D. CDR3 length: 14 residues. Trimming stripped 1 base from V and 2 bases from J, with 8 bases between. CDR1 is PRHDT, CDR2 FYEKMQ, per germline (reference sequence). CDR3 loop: CASSLDGYNTEAFF. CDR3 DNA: TGTGCCAGCAGCTTAGATGGATACAACACTGAAGCTTTCTTT.

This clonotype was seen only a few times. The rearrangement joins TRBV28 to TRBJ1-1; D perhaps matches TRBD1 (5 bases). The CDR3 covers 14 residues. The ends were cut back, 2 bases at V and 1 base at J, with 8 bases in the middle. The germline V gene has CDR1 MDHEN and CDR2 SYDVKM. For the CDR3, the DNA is TGTGCCAGCAGTTTAGTTGACAGGAACACTGAAGCTTTCTTT. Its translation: CASSLVDRNTEAFF. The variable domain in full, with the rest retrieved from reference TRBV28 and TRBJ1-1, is DVKVTQSSRYLVKRTGEKVFLECVQDMDHENMFWYRQDPGLGLRLIYFSYDVKMKEKGDIPEGYSVSREKKERFSLILESASTNQTSMYLCASSLVDRNTEAFFGQGTRLTVV.

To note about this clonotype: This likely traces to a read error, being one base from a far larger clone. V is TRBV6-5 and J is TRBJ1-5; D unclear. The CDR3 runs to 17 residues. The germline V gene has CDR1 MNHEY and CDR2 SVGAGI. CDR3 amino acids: CASSLKSGPHRDQSQHF. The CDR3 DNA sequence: TGTGCCAGCAGTTTAAAATCTGGCCCCCATCGGGATCAGTCCCAGCATTTT.

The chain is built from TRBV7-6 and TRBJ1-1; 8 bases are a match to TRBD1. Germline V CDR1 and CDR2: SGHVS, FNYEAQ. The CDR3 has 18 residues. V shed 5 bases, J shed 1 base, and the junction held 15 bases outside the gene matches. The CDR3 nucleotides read TGTGCCAGCAGCCTCGACCGGAATTCAGGGGGCTGGAACACTGAAGCTTTCTTT. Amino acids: CASSLDRNSGGWNTEAFF.

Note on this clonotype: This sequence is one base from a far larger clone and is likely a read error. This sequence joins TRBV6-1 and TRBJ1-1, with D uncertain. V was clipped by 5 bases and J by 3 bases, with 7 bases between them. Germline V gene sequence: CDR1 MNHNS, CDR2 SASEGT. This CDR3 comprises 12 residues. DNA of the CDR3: TGTGCCAGCAGTCCGATGGACACTGAAGCTTTCTTT. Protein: CASSPMDTEAFF.

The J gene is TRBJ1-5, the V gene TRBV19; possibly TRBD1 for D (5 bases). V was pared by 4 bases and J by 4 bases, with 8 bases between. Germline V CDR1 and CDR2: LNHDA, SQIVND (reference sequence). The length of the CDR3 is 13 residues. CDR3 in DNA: TGTGCCAGTAGTAGACAGAGAAATCAGCCCCAGCATTTT. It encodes CASSRQRNQPQHF.

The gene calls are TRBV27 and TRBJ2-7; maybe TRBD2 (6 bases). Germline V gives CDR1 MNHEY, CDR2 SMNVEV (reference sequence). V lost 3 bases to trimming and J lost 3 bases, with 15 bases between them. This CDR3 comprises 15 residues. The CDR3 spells CASSFNRDSHYEQYF. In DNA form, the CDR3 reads TGTGCCAGCAGTTTTAACCGGGACTCACACTACGAGCAGTACTTC.

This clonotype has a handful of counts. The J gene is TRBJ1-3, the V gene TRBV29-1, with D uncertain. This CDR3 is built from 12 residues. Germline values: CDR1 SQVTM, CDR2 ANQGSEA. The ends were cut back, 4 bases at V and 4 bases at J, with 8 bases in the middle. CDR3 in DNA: TGCAGCGTTGTGGCAAGAGGAAACACCATATATTTT. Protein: CSVVARGNTIYF.

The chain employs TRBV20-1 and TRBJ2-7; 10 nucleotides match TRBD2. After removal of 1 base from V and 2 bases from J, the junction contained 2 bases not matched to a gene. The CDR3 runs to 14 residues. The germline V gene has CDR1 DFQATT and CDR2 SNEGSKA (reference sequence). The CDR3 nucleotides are TGCAGTGCTAGAGTGGGACTAGCGACCTACGAGCAGTACTTC. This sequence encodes CSARVGLATYEQYF.

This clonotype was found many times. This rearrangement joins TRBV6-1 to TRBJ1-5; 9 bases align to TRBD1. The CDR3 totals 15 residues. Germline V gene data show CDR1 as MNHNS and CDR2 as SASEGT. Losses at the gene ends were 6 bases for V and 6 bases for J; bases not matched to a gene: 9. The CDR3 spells CASRQGQGLIQPQHF. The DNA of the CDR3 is TGTGCCAGCAGGCAGGGACAGGGTTTGATTCAGCCCCAGCATTTT.

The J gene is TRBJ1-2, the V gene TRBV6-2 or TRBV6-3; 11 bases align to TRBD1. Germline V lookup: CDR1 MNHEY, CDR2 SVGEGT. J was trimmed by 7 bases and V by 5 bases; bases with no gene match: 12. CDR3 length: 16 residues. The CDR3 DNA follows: TGTGCCAGCAGTCGCCCAAGGACAGGGGGCTTAGGTGGCTACACCTTC. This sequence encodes CASSRPRTGGLGGYTF.

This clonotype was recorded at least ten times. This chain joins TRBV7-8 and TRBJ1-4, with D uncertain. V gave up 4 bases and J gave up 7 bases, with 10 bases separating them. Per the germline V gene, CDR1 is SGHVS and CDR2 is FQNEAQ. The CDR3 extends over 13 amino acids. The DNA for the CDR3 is TGTGCCAGCAGCTCCACTCTCGTTGAAAAACTGTTTTTT. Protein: CASSSTLVEKLFF. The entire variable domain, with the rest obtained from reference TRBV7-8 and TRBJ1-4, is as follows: GAGVSQSPRYKVAKRGQDVALRCDPISGHVSLFWYQQALGQGPEFLTYFQNEAQLDKSGLPSDRFFAERPEGSVSTLKIQRTQQEDSAVYLCASSSTLVEKLFFGSGTQLSVL.

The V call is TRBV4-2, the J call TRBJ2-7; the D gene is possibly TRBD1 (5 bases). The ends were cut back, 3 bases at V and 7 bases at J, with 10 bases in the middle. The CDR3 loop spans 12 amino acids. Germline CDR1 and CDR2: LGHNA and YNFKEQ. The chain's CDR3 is CASSQGRAEQYF. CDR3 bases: TGTGCCAGCAGCCAGGGGCGAGCAGAGCAGTACTTC.

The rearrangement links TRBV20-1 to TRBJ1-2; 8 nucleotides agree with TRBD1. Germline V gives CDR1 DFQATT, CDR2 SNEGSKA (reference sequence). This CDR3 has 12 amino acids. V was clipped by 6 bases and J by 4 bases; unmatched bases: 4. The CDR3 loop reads CSAAGGGYGYTF. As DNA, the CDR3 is TGCAGTGCGGCAGGGGGCGGCTATGGCTACACCTTC.

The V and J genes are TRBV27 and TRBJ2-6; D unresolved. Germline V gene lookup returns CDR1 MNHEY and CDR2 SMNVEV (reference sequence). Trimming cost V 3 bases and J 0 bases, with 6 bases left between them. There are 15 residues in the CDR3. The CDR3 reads CASSFGSSGANVLTF. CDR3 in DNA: TGTGCCAGCAGTTTTGGCAGCTCTGGGGCCAACGTCCTGACTTTC. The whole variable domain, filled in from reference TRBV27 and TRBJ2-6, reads EAQVTQNPRYLITVTGKKLTVTCSQNMNHEYMSWYRQDPGLGLRQIYYSMNVEVTDKGDVPEGYKVSRKEKRNFPLILESPSPNQTSLYFCASSFGSSGANVLTFGAGSRLTVL.

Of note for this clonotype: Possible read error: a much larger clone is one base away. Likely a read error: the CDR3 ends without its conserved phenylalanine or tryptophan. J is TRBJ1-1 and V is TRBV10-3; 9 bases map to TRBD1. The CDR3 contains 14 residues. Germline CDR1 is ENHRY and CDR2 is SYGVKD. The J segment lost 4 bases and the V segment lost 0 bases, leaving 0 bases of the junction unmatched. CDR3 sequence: CAISESTGGTEAFI. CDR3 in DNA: TGTGCCATCAGTGAGTCGACAGGGGGCACTGAAGCTTTCATT.

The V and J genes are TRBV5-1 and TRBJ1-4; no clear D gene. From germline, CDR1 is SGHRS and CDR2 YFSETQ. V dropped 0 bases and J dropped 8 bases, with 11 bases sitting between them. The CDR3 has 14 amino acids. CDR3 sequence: CASSLEQGHEKLFF. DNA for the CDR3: TGCGCCAGCAGCTTGGAACAAGGGCACGAAAAACTGTTTTTT.

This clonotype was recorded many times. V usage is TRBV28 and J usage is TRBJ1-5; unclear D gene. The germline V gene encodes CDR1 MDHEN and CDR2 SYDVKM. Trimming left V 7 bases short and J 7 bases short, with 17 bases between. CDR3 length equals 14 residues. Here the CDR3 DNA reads TGTGCCAGCACCCAATCTTTGGGGAGGCAGCCCCAGCATTTT. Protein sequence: CASTQSLGRQPQHF. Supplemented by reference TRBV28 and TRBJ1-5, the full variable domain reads DVKVTQSSRYLVKRTGEKVFLECVQDMDHENMFWYRQDPGLGLRLIYFSYDVKMKEKGDIPEGYSVSREKKERFSLILESASTNQTSMYLCASTQSLGRQPQHFGDGTRLSIL.

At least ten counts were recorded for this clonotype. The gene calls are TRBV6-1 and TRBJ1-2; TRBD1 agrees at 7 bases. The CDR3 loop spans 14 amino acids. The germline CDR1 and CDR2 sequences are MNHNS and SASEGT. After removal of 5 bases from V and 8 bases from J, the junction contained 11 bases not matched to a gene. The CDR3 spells CASSKSGQRLGYTF. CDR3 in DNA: TGTGCCAGCAGTAAGTCGGGACAGCGCCTGGGCTACACCTTC.

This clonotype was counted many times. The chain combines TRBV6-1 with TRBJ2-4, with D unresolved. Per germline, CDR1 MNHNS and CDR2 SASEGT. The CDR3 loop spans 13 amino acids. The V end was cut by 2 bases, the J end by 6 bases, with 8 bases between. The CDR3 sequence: CASSEWELNIQYF. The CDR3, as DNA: TGTGCCAGCAGTGAATGGGAATTAAACATTCAGTACTTC.

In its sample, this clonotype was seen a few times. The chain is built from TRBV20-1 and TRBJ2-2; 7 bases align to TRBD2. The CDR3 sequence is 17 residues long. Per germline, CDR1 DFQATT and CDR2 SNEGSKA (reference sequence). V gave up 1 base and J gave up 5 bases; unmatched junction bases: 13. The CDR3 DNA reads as TGCAGTGCTAGAGCCGTTACGGGGGAGGGGAGGACCGGGGAGCTGTTTTTT. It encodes CSARAVTGEGRTGELFF.

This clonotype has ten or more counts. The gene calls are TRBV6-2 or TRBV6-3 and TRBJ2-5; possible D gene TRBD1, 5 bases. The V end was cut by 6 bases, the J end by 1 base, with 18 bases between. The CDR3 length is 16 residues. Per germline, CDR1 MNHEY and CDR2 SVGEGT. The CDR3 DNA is TGTGCCAGCAGCCCCATTCGACAGAGCATCCAAGAGACCCAGTACTTC. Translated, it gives CASSPIRQSIQETQYF.

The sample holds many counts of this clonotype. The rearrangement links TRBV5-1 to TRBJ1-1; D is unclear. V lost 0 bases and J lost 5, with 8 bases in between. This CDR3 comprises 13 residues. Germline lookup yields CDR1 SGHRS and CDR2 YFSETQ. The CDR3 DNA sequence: TGCGCCAGCAGCTTGGGGCCCAGAACTGAAGCTTTCTTT. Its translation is CASSLGPRTEAFF.

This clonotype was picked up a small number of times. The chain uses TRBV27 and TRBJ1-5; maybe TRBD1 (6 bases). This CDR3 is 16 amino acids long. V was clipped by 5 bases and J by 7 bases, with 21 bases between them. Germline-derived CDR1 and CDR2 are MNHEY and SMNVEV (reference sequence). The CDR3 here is CASSPSPTGSRQPQHF. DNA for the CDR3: TGTGCCAGCAGTCCCTCACCAACAGGGAGCCGACAGCCCCAGCATTTT.

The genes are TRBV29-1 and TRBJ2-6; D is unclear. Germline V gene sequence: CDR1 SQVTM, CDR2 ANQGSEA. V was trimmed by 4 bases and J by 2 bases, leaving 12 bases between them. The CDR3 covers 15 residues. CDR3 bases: TGCAGCGTTGCCAGATTCCGGGCTGGGGCCAACGTCCTGACTTTC. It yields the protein CSVARFRAGANVLTF. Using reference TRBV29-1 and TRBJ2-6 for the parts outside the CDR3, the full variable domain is SAVISQKPSRDICQRGTSLTIQCQVDSQVTMMFWYRQQPGQSLTLIATANQGSEATYESGFVIDKFPISRPNLTFSTLTVSNMSPEDSSIYLCSVARFRAGANVLTFGAGSRLTVL.

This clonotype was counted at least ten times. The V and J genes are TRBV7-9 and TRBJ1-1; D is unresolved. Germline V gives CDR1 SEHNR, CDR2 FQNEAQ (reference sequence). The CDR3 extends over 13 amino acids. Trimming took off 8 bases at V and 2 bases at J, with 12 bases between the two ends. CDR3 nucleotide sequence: TGTGCCAGCCACGACATGGAAAACACTGAAGCTTTCTTT. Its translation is CASHDMENTEAFF.

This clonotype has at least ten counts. CDR3 coding DNA: TGTGCCATCAGTGACGGCAGGGGGGGTGAAGCTTTCTTT. Encoded protein: CAISDGRGGEAFF. The gene calls are TRBV10-3 and TRBJ1-1; TRBD1 agrees at 7 bases. There are 13 residues in the CDR3. Trimming took 3 bases from V and 7 from J; bases not matched to a gene: 5. The V gene's germline CDR1 is ENHRY and CDR2 SYGVKD.